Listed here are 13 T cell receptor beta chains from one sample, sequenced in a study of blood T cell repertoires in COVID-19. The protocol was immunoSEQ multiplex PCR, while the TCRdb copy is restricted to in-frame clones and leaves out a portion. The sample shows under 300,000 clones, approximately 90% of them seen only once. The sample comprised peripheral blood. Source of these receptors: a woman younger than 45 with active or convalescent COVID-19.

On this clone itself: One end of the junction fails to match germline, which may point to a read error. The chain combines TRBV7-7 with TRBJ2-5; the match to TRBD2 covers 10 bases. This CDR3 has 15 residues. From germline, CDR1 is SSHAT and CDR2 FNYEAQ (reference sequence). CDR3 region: CASSLAAGGLETQYF. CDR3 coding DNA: TGTGCTAGCAGCTTAGCAGCGGGGGGGCTGGAGACCCAGTACTTC.

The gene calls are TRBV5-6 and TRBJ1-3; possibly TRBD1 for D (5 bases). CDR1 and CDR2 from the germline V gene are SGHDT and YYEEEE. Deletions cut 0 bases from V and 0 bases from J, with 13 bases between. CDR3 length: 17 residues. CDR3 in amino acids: CASSLDPGVVSGNTIYF. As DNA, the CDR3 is TGTGCCAGCAGCTTGGACCCGGGGGTGGTCTCTGGAAACACCATATATTTT.

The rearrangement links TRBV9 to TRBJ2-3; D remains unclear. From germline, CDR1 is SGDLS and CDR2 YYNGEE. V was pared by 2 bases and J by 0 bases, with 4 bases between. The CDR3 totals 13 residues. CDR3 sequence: CASSVRSTDTQYF. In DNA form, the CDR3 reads TGTGCCAGCAGCGTTCGGAGCACAGATACGCAGTATTTT. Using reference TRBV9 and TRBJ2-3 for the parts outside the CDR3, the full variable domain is DSGVTQTPKHLITATGQRVTLRCSPRSGDLSVYWYQQSLDQGLQFLIQYYNGEERAKGNILERFSAQQFPDLHSELNLSSLELGDSALYFCASSVRSTDTQYFGPGTRLTVL.

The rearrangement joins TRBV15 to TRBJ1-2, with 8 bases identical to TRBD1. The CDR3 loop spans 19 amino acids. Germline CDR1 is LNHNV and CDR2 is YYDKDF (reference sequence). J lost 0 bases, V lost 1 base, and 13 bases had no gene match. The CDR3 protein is CATSRVFPTGAAANYGYTF. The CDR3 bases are TGTGCCACCAGCAGAGTCTTCCCGACAGGGGCCGCAGCTAACTATGGCTACACCTTC.

DNA for the CDR3: TGCAGCGTTGATTGGCAAAACCAAGAGACCCAGTACTTC. Encoded protein: CSVDWQNQETQYF. The J gene is TRBJ2-5, the V gene TRBV29-1; D remains unclear. Trimming removed 3 bases from V and 0 bases from J, with 8 bases in between. The CDR3 is made up of 13 amino acids. CDR1 is SQVTM, CDR2 ANQGSEA, per germline.

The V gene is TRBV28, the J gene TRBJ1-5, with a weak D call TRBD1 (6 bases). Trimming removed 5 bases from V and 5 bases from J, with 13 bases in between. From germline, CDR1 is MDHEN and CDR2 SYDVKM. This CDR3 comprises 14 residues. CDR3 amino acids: CASSPGGGYQPQHF. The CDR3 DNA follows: TGTGCCAGCAGTCCTGGGGGGGGCTATCAGCCCCAGCATTTT.

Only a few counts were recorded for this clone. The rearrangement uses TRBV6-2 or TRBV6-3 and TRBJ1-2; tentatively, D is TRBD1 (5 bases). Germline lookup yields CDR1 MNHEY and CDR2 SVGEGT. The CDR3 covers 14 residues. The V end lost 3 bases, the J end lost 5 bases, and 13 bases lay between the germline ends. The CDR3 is CASSYTRDSYGYTF. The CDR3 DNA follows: TGTGCCAGCAGTTATACCAGGGACTCATATGGCTACACCTTC.

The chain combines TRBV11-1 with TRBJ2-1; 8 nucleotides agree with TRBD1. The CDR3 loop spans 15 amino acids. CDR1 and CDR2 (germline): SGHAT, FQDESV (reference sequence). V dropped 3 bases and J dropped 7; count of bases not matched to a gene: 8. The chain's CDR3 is CASSFRGRGGNEQFF. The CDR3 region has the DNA TGTGCCAGCAGCTTCAGGGGGCGAGGTGGTAATGAGCAGTTCTTC.

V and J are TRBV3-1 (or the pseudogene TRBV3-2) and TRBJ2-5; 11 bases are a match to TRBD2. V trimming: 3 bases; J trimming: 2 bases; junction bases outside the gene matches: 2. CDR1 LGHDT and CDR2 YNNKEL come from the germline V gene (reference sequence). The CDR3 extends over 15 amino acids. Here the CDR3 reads CASSHLAGGQETQYF. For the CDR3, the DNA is TGTGCCAGCAGCCACTTAGCGGGGGGGCAAGAGACCCAGTACTTC.

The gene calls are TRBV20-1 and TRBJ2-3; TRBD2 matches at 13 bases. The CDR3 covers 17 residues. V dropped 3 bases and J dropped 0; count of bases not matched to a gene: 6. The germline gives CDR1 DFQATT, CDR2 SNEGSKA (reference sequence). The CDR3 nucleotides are TGCAGTGCTAGTCGACTAGCGGGGGGCCTAAGCACAGATACGCAGTATTTT. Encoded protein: CSASRLAGGLSTDTQYF.

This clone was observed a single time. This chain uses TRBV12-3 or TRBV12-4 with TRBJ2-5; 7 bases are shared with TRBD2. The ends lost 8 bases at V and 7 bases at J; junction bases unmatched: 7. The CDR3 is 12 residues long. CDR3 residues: CASGELAGTQYF. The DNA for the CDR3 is TGTGCCAGCGGAGAGTTAGCGGGGACCCAGTACTTC.

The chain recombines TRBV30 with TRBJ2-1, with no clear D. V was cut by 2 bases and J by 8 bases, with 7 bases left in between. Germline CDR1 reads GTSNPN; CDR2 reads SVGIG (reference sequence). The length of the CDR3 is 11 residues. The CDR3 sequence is CAWSSGYEQFF. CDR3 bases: TGTGCCTGGAGTTCCGGTTATGAGCAGTTCTTC.

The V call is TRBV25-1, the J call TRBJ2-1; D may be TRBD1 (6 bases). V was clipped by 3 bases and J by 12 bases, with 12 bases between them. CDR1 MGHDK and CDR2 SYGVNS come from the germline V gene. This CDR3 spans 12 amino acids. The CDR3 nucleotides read TGTGCCAGCAGTGAGGGGGCTTTAGGGCAGTTCTTC. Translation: CASSEGALGQFF.